This section outlines one T cell receptor (beta chain) sequence together with its context. Its antigen is unknown. This sample was included in a study of T cell repertoires in cytomegalovirus infection. Study summary: Signatures in public TCR beta sequences pointed to both CMV infection and matching HLA type.

MiXCR, applied by TCRdb to the reads, yields one record per CDR3 protein. The top ten hold roughly 15% of the sample, which has 300,000 or so distinct CDR3 sequences, just under 25% seen once. The V and J ends lost 4 bases and 9 bases respectively, with 16 bases between them. The CDR3 sequence is 14 residues long. Germline lookup yields CDR1 SGHAT and CDR2 FQNNGV. The receptor's source is a human donor in good health (CMV status not recorded). Some clones in this sample may be carry-over from other donors' samples. The specimen comprised cultured PBMCs, sampled from culture after CMV antigen stimulation. This chain connects TRBV11-2 to TRBJ2-4; D gene uncertain. The CDR3, as DNA: TGTGCCAGCAGCTCCGACTCTAGTTTCGGCATTCAGTACTTC. This translates into CASSSDSSFGIQYF.